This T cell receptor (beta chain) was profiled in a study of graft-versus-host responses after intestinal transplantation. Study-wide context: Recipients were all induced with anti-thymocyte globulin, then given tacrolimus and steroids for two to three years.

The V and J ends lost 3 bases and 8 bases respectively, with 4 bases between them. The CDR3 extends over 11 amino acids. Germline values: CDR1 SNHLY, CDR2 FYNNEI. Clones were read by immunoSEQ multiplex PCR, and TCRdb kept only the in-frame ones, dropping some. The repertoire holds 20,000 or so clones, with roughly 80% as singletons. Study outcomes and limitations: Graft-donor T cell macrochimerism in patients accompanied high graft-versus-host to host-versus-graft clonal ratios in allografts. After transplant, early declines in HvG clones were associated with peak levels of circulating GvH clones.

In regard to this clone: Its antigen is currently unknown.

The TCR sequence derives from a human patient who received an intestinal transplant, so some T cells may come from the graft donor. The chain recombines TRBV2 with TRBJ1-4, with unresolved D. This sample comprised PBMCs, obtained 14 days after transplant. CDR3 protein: CASSDYEKLFF. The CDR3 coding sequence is TGTGCCAGCAGTGATTACGAAAAACTGTTTTTT.